This T cell receptor beta chain was sequenced in a study of cytomegalovirus exposure and HLA in healthy donors. The overall study: As an earlier analysis found, about 190 million T cells yielded around 110 million unique TCR beta sequences. Of the donors genotyped, 300 to 500 in all, about 80% fell in the Caucasian-associated ancestry cluster.

V lost 4 bases to trimming and J lost 7 bases; unmatched junction nucleotides: 14. In germline, CDR1 is SEHNR, CDR2 FQNEAQ (reference sequence). The CDR3 contains 18 residues. The PCR ran on 60 Vbeta and 13 Jbeta primers. The table came from immunoSEQ multiplex PCR; TCRdb's copy has only in-frame clones and leaves some out. The sample holds 180,000 or so clones; 60% to 80% are singletons and the top ten take around 8.3%. About this clone itself: Its specificity is not known.

There were likely unrecorded immune exposures, though donors were nominally healthy when sampled. Findings and caveats of the study: The Asian-associated ancestry cluster reportedly had fewer N-insertions than the roughly 670-donor mean in a later analysis.

This receptor was obtained from a woman aged 40 to 49 in good health and CMV-seropositive. The V and J genes are TRBV7-9 and TRBJ2-7; TRBD2 aligns across 15 bases. Sequenced material: PBMCs. Here the CDR3 DNA reads TGTGCCAGCAGCTCTAGGGGCAGACGGACTAGCGGGAGGGATGAGCAGTACTTC. Residues: CASSSRGRRTSGRDEQYF. Supplemented by reference TRBV7-9 and TRBJ2-7, the full variable domain reads DTGVSQNPRHKITKRGQNVTFRCDPISEHNRLYWYRQTLGQGPEFLTYFQNEAQLEKSRLLSDRFSAERPKGSFSTLEIQRTEQGDSAMYLCASSSRGRRTSGRDEQYFGPGTRLTVT.